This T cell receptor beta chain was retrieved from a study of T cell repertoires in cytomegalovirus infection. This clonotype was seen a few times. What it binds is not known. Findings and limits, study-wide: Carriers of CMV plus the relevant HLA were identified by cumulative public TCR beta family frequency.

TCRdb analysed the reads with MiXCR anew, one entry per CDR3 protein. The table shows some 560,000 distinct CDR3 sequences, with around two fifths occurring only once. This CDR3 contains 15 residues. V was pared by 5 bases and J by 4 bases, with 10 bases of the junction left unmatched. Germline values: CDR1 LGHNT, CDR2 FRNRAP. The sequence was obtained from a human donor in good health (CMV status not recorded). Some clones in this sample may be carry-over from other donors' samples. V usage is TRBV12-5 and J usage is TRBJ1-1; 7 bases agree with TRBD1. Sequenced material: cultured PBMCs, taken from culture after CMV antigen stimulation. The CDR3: CASGVPTQGTTEAFF. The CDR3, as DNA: TGTGCTAGTGGTGTACCTACACAGGGGACCACTGAAGCTTTCTTT.